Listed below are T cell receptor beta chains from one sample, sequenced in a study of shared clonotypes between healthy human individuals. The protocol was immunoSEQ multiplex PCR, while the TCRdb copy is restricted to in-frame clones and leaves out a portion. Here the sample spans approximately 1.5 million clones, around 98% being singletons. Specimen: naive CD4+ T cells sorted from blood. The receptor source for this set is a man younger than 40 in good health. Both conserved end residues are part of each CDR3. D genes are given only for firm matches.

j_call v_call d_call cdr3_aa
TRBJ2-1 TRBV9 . CASSEGGQLLYNEQFF
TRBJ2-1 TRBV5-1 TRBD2 CATRGSSYNEQFF
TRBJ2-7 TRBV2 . CASSEGESVPYEQYF
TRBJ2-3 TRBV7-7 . CASSPTGSPDTQYF
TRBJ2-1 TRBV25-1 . CASSDYRVIDEQFF
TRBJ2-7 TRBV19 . CASSPYLGSYYEQYF
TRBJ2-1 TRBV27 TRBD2 CASSPGSSGIYNEQFF
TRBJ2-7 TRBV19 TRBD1 CASSTPDRHYEQYF
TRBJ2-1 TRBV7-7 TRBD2 CASSLAGGPEQFF
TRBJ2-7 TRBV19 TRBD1 CASTGTGPYEQYF
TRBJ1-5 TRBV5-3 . CARSLAVNGLTGPIDQPQHF
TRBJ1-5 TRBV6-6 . CASGQWARQPQHF
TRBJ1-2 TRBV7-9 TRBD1 CASSPYGQGDTNGYTF
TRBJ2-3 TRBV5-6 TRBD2 CASSLERTSNKYF
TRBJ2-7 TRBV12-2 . CASRARVAGEWNEQYF
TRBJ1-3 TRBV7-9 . CASSLVENTIYF
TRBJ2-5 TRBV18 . CASSLKRETQYF
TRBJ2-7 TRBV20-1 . CSAGLTYEQYF
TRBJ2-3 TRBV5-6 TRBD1 CASSTRTGYGLQYF
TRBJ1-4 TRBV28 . CASSPEMGGEKLFF
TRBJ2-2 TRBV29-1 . CSVGGRDRYTGELFF
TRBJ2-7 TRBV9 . CASSVVGEGNEQYF
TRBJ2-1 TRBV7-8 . CASSQDGNEQFF
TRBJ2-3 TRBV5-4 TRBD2 CASRDLAGGTSTDTQYF
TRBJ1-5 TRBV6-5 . CASSLTLGGAQHF
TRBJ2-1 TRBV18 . CASSQALQTYNEQFF
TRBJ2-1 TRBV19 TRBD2 CASSKGTSGYNEQFF
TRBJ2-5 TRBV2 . CASGRGYETQYF
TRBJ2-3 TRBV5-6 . CASSRFSSGTDTQYF
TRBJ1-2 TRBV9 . CASSVAGDGYTF
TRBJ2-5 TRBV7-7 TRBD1 CASSLTGTRETQYF
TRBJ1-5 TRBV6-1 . CASSDEPNQPQHF
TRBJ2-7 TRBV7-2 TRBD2 CASSPLARPYEQYF
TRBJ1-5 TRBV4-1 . CASSQGLKGHGAQHF
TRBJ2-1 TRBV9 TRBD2 CASSLAAENYNEQFF
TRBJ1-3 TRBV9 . CASKKGPLSGNTIYF
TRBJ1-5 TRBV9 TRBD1 CASSVGDSAQPQHF
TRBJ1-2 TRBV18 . CASSPLAGEGYTF
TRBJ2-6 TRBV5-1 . CASSLAQNSGANVLTF
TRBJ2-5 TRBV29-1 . CSVGFVQGGGETQYF
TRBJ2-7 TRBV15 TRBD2 CATSSGRETTEQYF
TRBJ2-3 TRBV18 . CASSPLASGTDTQYF
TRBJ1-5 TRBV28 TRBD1 CASSPWTGFGSNQPQHF
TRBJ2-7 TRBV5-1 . CASSFRGSSYEQYF
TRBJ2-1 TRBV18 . CASSPLHDTGQAYNEQFF
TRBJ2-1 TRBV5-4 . CASSLAEREQFF
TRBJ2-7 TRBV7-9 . CASSQRASSYEQYF
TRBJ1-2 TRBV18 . CASSPLRANYGYTF
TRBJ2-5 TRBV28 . CASSWKETQYF
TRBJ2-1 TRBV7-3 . CASSLTHPSSYNEQFF
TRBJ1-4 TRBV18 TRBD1 CASSLKTGGRQKLFF
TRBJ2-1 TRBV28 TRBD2 CATIQRGPGNEQFF
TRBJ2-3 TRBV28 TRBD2 CASSYSAGGPDTQYF
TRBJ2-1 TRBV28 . CATRGGYNEQFF
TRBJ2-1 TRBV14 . CASSEYNEQFF
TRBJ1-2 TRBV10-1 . CASSGGYGYTF
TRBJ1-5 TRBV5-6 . CASSLPGIAQIGDNQPQHF
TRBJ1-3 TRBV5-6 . CASSLWSYSGNTIYF
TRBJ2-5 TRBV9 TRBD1 CASSVVGTAGETQYF
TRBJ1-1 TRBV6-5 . CASSRAGKGTEAFF